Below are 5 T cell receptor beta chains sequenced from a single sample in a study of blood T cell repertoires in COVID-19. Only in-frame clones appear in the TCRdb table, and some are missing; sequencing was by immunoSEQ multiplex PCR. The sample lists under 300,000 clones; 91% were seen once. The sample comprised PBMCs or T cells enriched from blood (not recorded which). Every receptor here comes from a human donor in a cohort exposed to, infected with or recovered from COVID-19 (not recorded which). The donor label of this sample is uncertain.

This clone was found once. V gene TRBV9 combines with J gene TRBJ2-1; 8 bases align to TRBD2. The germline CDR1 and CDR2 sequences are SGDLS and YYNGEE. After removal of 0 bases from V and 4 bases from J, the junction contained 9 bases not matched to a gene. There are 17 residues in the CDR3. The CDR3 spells CASSVDPPAGVYNEQFF. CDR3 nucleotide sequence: TGTGCCAGCAGCGTAGACCCCCCAGCGGGAGTTTACAATGAGCAGTTCTTC.

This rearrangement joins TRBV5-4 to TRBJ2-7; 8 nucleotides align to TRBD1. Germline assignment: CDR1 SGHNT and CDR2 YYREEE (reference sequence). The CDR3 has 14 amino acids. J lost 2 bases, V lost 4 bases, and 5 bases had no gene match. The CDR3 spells CASSRGDRTYEQYF. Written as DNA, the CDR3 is TGTGCCAGCAGCAGAGGGGACAGGACCTACGAGCAGTACTTC.

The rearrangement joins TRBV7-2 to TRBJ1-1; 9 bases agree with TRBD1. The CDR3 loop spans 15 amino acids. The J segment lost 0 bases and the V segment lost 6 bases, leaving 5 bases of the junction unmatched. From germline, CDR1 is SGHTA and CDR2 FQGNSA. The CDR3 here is CASRGQGILNTEAFF. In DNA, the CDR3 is TGTGCCAGCAGAGGACAGGGGATTCTGAACACTGAAGCTTTCTTT.

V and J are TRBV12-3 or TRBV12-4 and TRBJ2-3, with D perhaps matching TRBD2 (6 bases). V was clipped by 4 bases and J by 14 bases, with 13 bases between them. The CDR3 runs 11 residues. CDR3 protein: CASSYEGGRYF. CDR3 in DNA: TGTGCCAGCAGTTACGAGGGAGGTCGGTATTTT.

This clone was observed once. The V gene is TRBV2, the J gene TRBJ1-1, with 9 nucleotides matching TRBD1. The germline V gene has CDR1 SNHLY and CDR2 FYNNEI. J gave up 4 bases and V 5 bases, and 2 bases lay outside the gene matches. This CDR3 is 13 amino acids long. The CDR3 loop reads CASSPDRGTEAFF. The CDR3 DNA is TGTGCCAGCAGTCCGGACAGGGGCACTGAAGCTTTCTTT.